The next 27 T cell receptor beta chains were all read from a single sample in a study of blood T cell repertoires in COVID-19. The protocol was immunoSEQ multiplex PCR, while the TCRdb copy is restricted to in-frame clones and leaves out a portion. This sample yields about 260,000 clones, of which 87% are seen a single time; roughly 1.6% belongs to the top ten. Sequencing input: peripheral blood. These receptors were taken from a woman aged 40 to 50 who had recovered from COVID-19.

The V gene is TRBV4-3, the J gene TRBJ1-4; D possibly corresponds to TRBD1 (6 bases). Trimming removed 4 bases from V and 8 bases from J, with 20 bases in between. The CDR3 spans 16 residues. Germline CDR1 is LGHNA and CDR2 is YSLEER. CDR3 loop: CASSRRVQGSVEKLFF. CDR3 nucleotides: TGCGCCAGCAGCCGAAGAGTACAGGGTAGCGTGGAAAAACTGTTTTTT.

The chain joins TRBV4-1 to TRBJ1-2; D perhaps matches TRBD1 (6 bases). From germline, CDR1 is MGHRA and CDR2 YSYEKL. CDR3 size: 17 residues. Trimming removed 4 bases from V and 0 bases from J, with 18 bases in between. This CDR3 is CASSLTPGGAANYGYTF. CDR3 coding DNA: TGCGCCAGCAGCCTAACCCCGGGGGGGGCTGCTAACTATGGCTACACCTTC.

This clone was seen once. The genes are TRBV6-6 and TRBJ2-1; TRBD2 matches 9 bases. CDR1 and CDR2 (germline): MNHNY, SVGAGI (reference sequence). Trimming cost V 5 bases and J 2 bases; bases outside gene matches: 13. CDR3 length: 18 residues. For the CDR3, the DNA is TGTGCCAGCAGTCAGCCGGGACTAGCCCTTCCTACCTACAATGAGCAGTTCTTC. Its translation: CASSQPGLALPTYNEQFF.

This clone was seen a single time. The chain recombines TRBV11-2 with TRBJ1-2; no definite D call. This CDR3 has 12 residues. Germline V CDR1 and CDR2: SGHAT, FQNNGV. Trimming shortened V by 2 bases and J by 2 bases, and 3 bases separated the two germline ends. The CDR3 loop reads CASSLLNYGYTF. For the CDR3, the DNA is TGTGCCAGCAGCTTACTAAACTATGGCTACACCTTC. Complete variable domain (other parts from reference TRBV11-2 and TRBJ1-2): EAGVAQSPRYKIIEKRQSVAFWCNPISGHATLYWYQQILGQGPKLLIQFQNNGVVDDSQLPKDRFSAERLKGVDSTLKIQPAKLEDSAVYLCASSLLNYGYTFGSGTRLTVV.

CDR3 coding DNA: TGTGCCAGCAGCATCAGAGGGGGCTCGGGTGGCTACACCTTC. Translated: CASSIRGGSGGYTF. This chain links TRBV14 with TRBJ1-2, with TRBD1 matching 7 bases. V gave up 5 bases and J gave up 7 bases; unmatched junction bases: 10. From germline, CDR1 is SGHDN and CDR2 FVKESK. This CDR3 comprises 14 residues.

The V gene is TRBV10-3, the J gene TRBJ2-1; 9 nucleotides line up with TRBD1. From germline, CDR1 is ENHRY and CDR2 SYGVKD. This CDR3 has 15 amino acids. V shed 4 bases and J 5 bases; nucleotides not matched to a gene: 6. This CDR3 is CAISAPGQGNNEQFF. CDR3 bases: TGTGCCATCAGTGCTCCGGGACAGGGCAACAATGAGCAGTTCTTC.

The chain uses TRBV2 and TRBJ1-2; D is unresolved. V shed 6 bases and J shed 9 bases, with 11 bases lying between them. CDR3 length: 11 residues. In germline, CDR1 is SNHLY, CDR2 FYNNEI. CDR3 sequence: CASRGGDRYTF. The DNA of the CDR3 is TGTGCCAGCAGGGGCGGGGATCGCTACACCTTC.

V usage is TRBV27 and J usage is TRBJ1-2; no firm D call. The germline V and J ends were trimmed by 5 bases and 4 bases, with 17 bases remaining between them. CDR1 MNHEY and CDR2 SMNVEV come from the germline V gene (reference sequence). CDR3 length equals 15 residues. The CDR3 DNA is TGTGCCAGCAGTGACATCATGGATTCCCTCTATGGCTACACCTTC. It is translated as CASSDIMDSLYGYTF.

The chain combines TRBV7-2 with TRBJ1-6, with TRBD1 as a possible D gene (5 bases). Trimming took 1 base from V and 8 from J, leaving 12 bases between them. The CDR3 contains 15 residues. CDR1 is SGHTA and CDR2 is FQGNSA in the germline V gene. The CDR3 sequence is CASSLVTPTDSPLHF. The CDR3 coding sequence is TGTGCCAGCAGCTTAGTAACCCCGACAGATTCACCCCTCCACTTT.

The rearrangement links TRBV19 to TRBJ1-4, with D unclear. Germline V CDR1 and CDR2: LNHDA, SQIVND (reference sequence). Trimming took 5 bases from V and 0 from J, leaving 16 bases between them. The CDR3 is 17 amino acids. The CDR3 coding sequence is TGTGCCAGTAGTCCAAACCGAGTGGGCTCAACTAATGAAAAACTGTTTTTT. Translating gives CASSPNRVGSTNEKLFF.

V gene TRBV5-4 combines with J gene TRBJ1-3, with D perhaps TRBD1 (5 bases). The CDR3 consists of 15 residues. Germline-derived CDR1 and CDR2 are SGHNT and YYREEE (reference sequence). Trimming took off 2 bases at V and 4 bases at J, with 13 bases between the two ends. The CDR3 DNA follows: TGTGCCAGCAGCTTTTGGGGGGTAGGCGGAAACACCATATATTTT. Translated: CASSFWGVGGNTIYF.

V is TRBV10-1 and J is TRBJ1-4, with a possible D match to TRBD1 (5 bases). Germline CDR1 is WNHNN and CDR2 is SYGVQD (reference sequence). The CDR3 extends over 14 amino acids. Trimming removed 8 bases from V and 8 bases from J, with 18 bases in between. The CDR3 DNA follows: TGCGCCAGCGGGGGGAGGGATGATAAGGAAAAACTGTTTTTT. It is translated as CASGGRDDKEKLFF.

V and J are TRBV18 and TRBJ1-5, with a possible D match to TRBD1 (6 bases). The CDR3 has 13 residues. Germline V gives CDR1 KGHSH, CDR2 LQKENI. V was cut by 3 bases and J by 5 bases, with 8 bases left in between. The CDR3 bases are TGTGCCAGCTCACCTGGACAGCATCAGCCCCAGCATTTT. Its translation is CASSPGQHQPQHF.

This clone was observed a handful of times. The chain employs TRBV5-6 and TRBJ2-3; 8 bases fit TRBD1. There are 15 residues in the CDR3. The germline V gene has CDR1 SGHDT and CDR2 YYEEEE. With V trimmed by 4 bases and J by 2 bases, 6 bases remained unmatched. As DNA, the CDR3 is TGTGCCAGCAGCCCAACAGGGGGTACCACAGATACGCAGTATTTT. This sequence encodes CASSPTGGTTDTQYF. The variable domain in full, completed from reference TRBV5-6 and TRBJ2-3, reads DAGVTQSPTHLIKTRGQQVTLRCSPKSGHDTVSWYQQALGQGPQFIFQYYEEEERQRGNFPDRFSGHQFPNYSSELNVNALLLGDSALYLCASSPTGGTTDTQYFGPGTRLTVL.

This sequence joins TRBV12-3 or TRBV12-4 and TRBJ2-2; 11 bases match TRBD1. The CDR3 has 12 residues. The CDR3 is CAGQGAIGELFF. The CDR3 nucleotides are TGTGCTGGACAGGGGGCGATCGGGGAGCTGTTTTTT.

The chain uses TRBV2 and TRBJ2-3; tentative D call: TRBD2 (5 bases). V dropped 2 bases and J dropped 3 bases, with 18 bases sitting between them. This CDR3 region has 17 residues. In germline, CDR1 is SNHLY, CDR2 FYNNEI. CDR3 coding DNA: TGTGCCAGCAGTGAATCTGGACTTTCCGAAACTACAGATACGCAGTATTTT. It translates to CASSESGLSETTDTQYF.

This rearrangement joins TRBV28 to TRBJ1-1, with D tentatively TRBD1 (5 bases). Germline CDR1 and CDR2: MDHEN and SYDVKM. Trimming stripped 1 base from V and 7 bases from J, with 22 bases between. The CDR3 totals 17 residues. CDR3 sequence (DNA): TGTGCCAGCAGTTTATTGGTCCAGGGAGGAGGTTTGGGTGAAGCTTTCTTT. As protein: CASSLLVQGGGLGEAFF.

J is TRBJ2-1 and V is TRBV3-1 (or the pseudogene TRBV3-2); 8 positions agree with TRBD1. The V and J ends lost 2 bases and 6 bases, in that order; junction bases with no gene match: 9. Germline CDR1 LGHDT, CDR2 YNNKEL (reference sequence). The CDR3 spans 16 residues. CDR3 sequence (DNA): TGTGCCAGCAGCCAATTAGGCGGACAGGGAGGCAATGAGCAGTTCTTC. This translates into CASSQLGGQGGNEQFF.

This clone has just a few counts. The V and J genes are TRBV19 and TRBJ1-2, with 9 bases lining up with TRBD1. V lost 3 bases, J lost 5 bases, and 4 bases stayed unmatched. The CDR3 is 14 residues long. Germline CDR1 LNHDA, CDR2 SQIVND (reference sequence). CDR3 protein: CASSIKQGAYGYTF. CDR3 DNA sequence: TGTGCCAGTAGTATCAAACAGGGGGCATATGGCTACACCTTC.

This clone was seen a few times. The chain carries TRBV28 and TRBJ2-7; D perhaps matches TRBD2 (5 bases). This CDR3 is 15 amino acids long. Germline V gene data show CDR1 as MDHEN and CDR2 as SYDVKM. Between the trimmed V and J ends, which lost 6 bases and 3 bases, there was a span of 18 bases. CDR3 sequence (DNA): TGTGCCAGCAGAACGAGGAGGCGGGCGGACTACGAGCAGTACTTC. Translation: CASRTRRRADYEQYF.

The gene calls are TRBV7-9 and TRBJ1-1, with 7 bases lining up with TRBD1. The V and J ends lost 5 bases and 5 bases, in that order; junction bases with no gene match: 11. CDR3 length: 15 amino acids. Per germline, CDR1 SEHNR and CDR2 FQNEAQ (reference sequence). This CDR3 is CASSPGAPGGTEAFF. DNA for the CDR3: TGTGCCAGCAGCCCAGGGGCGCCAGGGGGAACTGAAGCTTTCTTT.

This sequence joins TRBV30 and TRBJ1-1; no definite D call. Trimming removed 3 bases from V and 1 base from J, with 9 bases in between. CDR3 size: 13 residues. Germline V gene sequence: CDR1 GTSNPN, CDR2 SVGIG (reference sequence). CDR3 DNA sequence: TGTGCCTGGAGCGATACAGCGAACACTGAAGCTTTCTTT. Its protein is CAWSDTANTEAFF.

V and J are TRBV18 and TRBJ1-1, with 7 positions matching TRBD1. This CDR3 has 17 amino acids. J gave up 0 bases and V 2 bases, and 9 bases lay outside the gene matches. Germline loops: CDR1 KGHSH, CDR2 LQKENI. The CDR3 loop reads CASSPYRGGVMNTEAFF. The CDR3 DNA reads as TGTGCCAGCTCACCATACAGGGGTGGGGTGATGAACACTGAAGCTTTCTTT.

This rearrangement joins TRBV6-6 to TRBJ1-3; 7 nucleotides agree with TRBD1. Losses at the gene ends were 6 bases for V and 0 bases for J; bases not matched to a gene: 5. The V gene's germline CDR1 is MNHNY and CDR2 SVGAGI (reference sequence). This CDR3 is 15 amino acids long. CDR3 bases: TGTGCCAGCAGGCGGGACAGTCCCTCTGGAAACACCATATATTTT. Its protein is CASRRDSPSGNTIYF.

V is TRBV5-8 and J is TRBJ2-3; possible D gene TRBD2, 6 bases. Germline values: CDR1 SGHTS, CDR2 YDEGEE. V gave up 0 bases and J gave up 1 base, with 12 bases separating them. The CDR3 consists of 16 residues. CDR3 residues: CASSLALLAGTDTQYF. CDR3 coding DNA: TGTGCCAGCAGCTTGGCCTTATTAGCGGGCACAGATACGCAGTATTTT. Filled out from reference TRBV5-8 and TRBJ2-3, the complete variable domain reads EAGVTQSPTHLIKTRGQQATLRCSPISGHTSVYWYQQALGLGLQFLLWYDEGEERNRGNFPPRFSGRQFPNYSSELNVNALELEDSALYLCASSLALLAGTDTQYFGPGTRLTVL.

J is TRBJ1-5 and V is TRBV19; possibly TRBD1 for D (6 bases). V was trimmed by 3 bases and J by 3 bases, leaving 12 bases between them. This CDR3 comprises 15 residues. CDR1 is LNHDA and CDR2 is SQIVND in the germline V gene (reference sequence). CDR3 sequence (DNA): TGTGCCAGTAGTATCAGTTCAGGGGTCAATCAGCCCCAGCATTTT. Its translation is CASSISSGVNQPQHF.

V and J are TRBV2 and TRBJ1-2; 8 bases agree with TRBD1. Germline V gene sequence: CDR1 SNHLY, CDR2 FYNNEI. V shed 5 bases, J shed 4 bases, and the junction held 3 bases outside the gene matches. The CDR3 has 13 amino acids. CDR3: CASSRDRPYGYTF. CDR3 sequence (DNA): TGTGCCAGCAGTCGGGACAGGCCCTATGGCTACACCTTC.